This TCR beta chain was recorded in a study of blood T cells in healthy people across ages (dated by TCRdb to the mid-2010s). Background for the entire study: In model experiments, template switching captured roughly one uniquely barcoded TCR beta cDNA molecule for every two T cells. The study measured age-related changes in TCR beta repertoire diversity using deep sequencing normalized with unique cDNA molecular identifiers. The donors were split into four age groups: young (average around 15 years), middle-aged (nearly 40), aged (over 55) and long-lived (approximately 89). To avoid experimental bias, donors of different ages were randomly spread across the sequencing lanes. Using the same blood draw, the study looked at two additional independent replicas of 1 million unique cDNA reads for two donors, one aged 18 to 30 and the other aged 80 or older.

The donors were a few dozen Caucasian individuals from Russia, aged roughly 6 to 95 years, who were systemically healthy. Each donor gave around 9.5 milliliters of peripheral blood, collected into EDTA-treated Vacutainer tubes. Ficoll-Paque density-gradient centrifugation was used to isolate PBMCs, with at least 7 million per sample. Trizol reagent was used to extract total RNA from the PBMCs, yielding at least 6 micrograms per sample. For every donor, flow cytometry on a PBMC aliquot measured the percentage of naive CD45RAhigh/CD27high T cells. The library came from 5' RACE. TCRdb shows the sequencer as Illumina HiSeq 2500. A second PCR of roughly 7 to 12 cycles was run with a J-beta primer mix and a sample-barcoded 5' primer. A unique molecular identifier was introduced onto each TCR beta cDNA molecule by a template-switch 5' adaptor carrying 12 random nucleotides. Each sample yielded at least 2.5 million CDR3-containing paired-end reads. The Mint cDNA synthesis kit, primed by a TRBC-specific oligonucleotide, was used to synthesize first-strand cDNA from all RNA. Following uracil-DNA glycosylase treatment, all cDNA underwent a first 18-cycle PCR with the universal primers M1SS and BC2_uni_R. The study's own analysis went as follows. Normalization of each sample was performed by random selection of 1 million high-quality reads, each carrying a distinct molecular identifier. Reads with shared molecular identifiers were discarded instead of being binned into consensus sequences. CDR3 identification, clonotype clustering and error correction used MiTCR with a Q25 quality threshold and the strictest error-elimination algorithm. A nonparametric unseen species model with Euler transformation was used to estimate a lower bound on total TCR beta diversity. Through fastp at Q25 and MiXCR, TCRdb rebuilt clones from the public reads, retaining in-frame beta chains. Identical CDR3 protein sequences are pooled into one entry, listed with their most common genes and DNA. For this entry, the V and J calls and clone size follow TCRdb and not the study's own pipeline. The sample table holds around 1,700,000 distinct CDR3 sequences, of which over 25% were seen once. Around 7.7% of the sample is held by the ten biggest clonotypes.

This clonotype was observed many times. Its antigen is not yet known. No per-base quality is available; no much larger clone lies one base away. The study at large found these results: As age increased, observed TCR beta diversity per million T cells dropped in a roughly linear way, and a significant reduction was already evident by age roughly 40. Bulk unsorted PBMC profiling prevented conclusive comparison of naive and antigen-experienced compartments. Estimates of total diversity from one million sequenced T cells were regarded as lower bounds and underestimates. The percentage of naive T cells measured by flow cytometry correlated strongly with observed TCR beta diversity. Because the CMV infection status of the donors was unknown, age-related changes in expanded clonotypes may potentially have been confounded. Compared with the aged group, the long-lived group had more naive CD4+ T cells, fewer expanded clones and increased TCR diversity, suggesting age selection.

Sequenced input: blood. The origin of this receptor is a woman in her 30s in good health.

CDR3 region: CASSQEGESDTQYF. The DNA reads TGTGCCAGCAGCCAAGAGGGAGAATCAGATACGCAGTATTTT. The V and J segments used are TRBV4-2 and TRBJ2-3; the D region possibly corresponds to TRBD2 (5 bases align). The CDR3 numbers 14 residues from cysteine through phenylalanine. Left in the record is the CDR3 DNA by itself, 42 bases read in frame from the first base. Cut back by 0 bases and 4 bases, the V and J ends lie 8 bases apart. For CDR1 and CDR2, the germline V gene lists LGHNA and YNFKEQ.